Listed below are T cell receptor beta chains from one sample, sequenced in a study of tumor-infiltrating lymphocytes in oesophageal squamous cell carcinoma. TCRdb passed the PCR reads through MiXCR, listing each CDR3 protein once. The table lists 10,000 to 15,000 distinct CDR3 sequences, approximately 45% of them singletons. The sequencing sample was made of normal esophageal tissue next to the tumor. The receptors stem from a male donor with esophageal squamous cell carcinoma. The conserved cysteine and the conserved F or W are not part of the CDR3 here.

v_call cdr3_aa
TRBV7-9 ASSSYLWTSGRLGNTDTQY
TRBV11-3 ASSLAGFRTDTQY
TRBV6-1 ASSSETSGVYNEQF
TRBV5-1 ASRQGNGEQF
TRBV7-1 ASRYTGTKNEQF
TRBV7-6 ASSFQGTGNSNSPLH
TRBV7-6 ASSPGQGASEQY
TRBV7-9 ASRDGNTEAF
TRBV5-1 ASSLAGTRIETQY
TRBV7-3 ASSGTRVDTQY
TRBV12-3/TRBV12-4 ASGISYYNEQF
TRBV28 ASSLDFGRVNGAF
TRBV6-1 ASSEALRLETQY
TRBV7-8 ASSPRQGGTGELF
TRBV5-1 ASSKAGTSSEQF
TRBV5-1 ASSLLPSGPTDTQY
TRBV7-2 ASSPYSGAGTQY
TRBV11-3 ASSPGLADSDTQY
TRBV7-2 ASSLELGRSGYT
TRBV24-1 ATSDLGGPGADTQY